The 15 T cell receptor beta chains reported below all come from one sample, sequenced in a study of blood T cell repertoires in COVID-19. Sequencing was performed with immunoSEQ multiplex PCR; in TCRdb, only in-frame clones are kept and a portion is missing. The sample shows 260,000 or so clones, approximately 82% of them seen only once. Sequenced sample: peripheral blood. These receptor sequences come from a man older than 75 with acute or convalescent COVID-19.

This clone was seen at least ten times. The chain joins TRBV14 to TRBJ1-2; D call uncertain. The V gene's germline CDR1 is SGHDN and CDR2 FVKESK. V lost 3 bases and J 2 bases, leaving 13 bases between the germline ends. The CDR3 runs to 15 residues. The CDR3 here is CASSHKAGWNYGYTF. In DNA form, the CDR3 reads TGTGCCAGCAGCCATAAAGCAGGTTGGAACTATGGCTACACCTTC.

The chain combines TRBV7-8 with TRBJ2-1; D is possibly TRBD1 (5 bases). Germline V gene lookup returns CDR1 SGHVS and CDR2 FQNEAQ. V lost 3 bases to trimming and J lost 8 bases, with 11 bases between them. The CDR3 runs to 13 residues. In DNA form, the CDR3 reads TGTGCCAGCAGCTTTACCAGGGCGGATGAGCAGTTCTTC. This gives the protein CASSFTRADEQFF.

This sequence joins TRBV19 and TRBJ1-2; D remains ambiguous. The CDR3 is made up of 18 amino acids. V lost 3 bases and J lost 0, with 20 bases in between. Germline V gives CDR1 LNHDA, CDR2 SQIVND (reference sequence). CDR3 region: CASSIPAAGRTANYGYTF. The CDR3 DNA reads TGTGCCAGTAGTATTCCTGCTGCGGGCAGAACCGCTAACTATGGCTACACCTTC.

This chain uses TRBV6-5 with TRBJ2-7, with 8 bases matching TRBD1. V lost 8 bases and J lost 5; bases outside the gene matches: 11. This CDR3 is 14 amino acids long. The germline V gene encodes CDR1 MNHEY and CDR2 SVGAGI. The chain's CDR3 is CASVVRTGWNEQYF. In DNA, the CDR3 is TGTGCCAGCGTAGTCAGGACAGGGTGGAACGAGCAGTACTTC.

This clone is a singleton in its sample. The chain couples TRBV4-2 to TRBJ2-3, with TRBD2 matching 7 bases. CDR1 and CDR2 from the germline V gene are LGHNA and YNFKEQ. With V trimmed by 4 bases and J by 1 base, 5 bases remained unmatched. This CDR3 is 15 amino acids long. CDR3 DNA: TGTGCCAGCAGCCCACGCGGGGGTCGCACAGATACGCAGTATTTT. Translated: CASSPRGGRTDTQYF.

V usage is TRBV9 and J usage is TRBJ2-1; D gene ambiguous. The germline V gene has CDR1 SGDLS and CDR2 YYNGEE. Trimming cost V 0 bases and J 2 bases, with 9 bases left between them. This CDR3 is 15 amino acids long. The CDR3 sequence: CASSVAQSAYNEQFF. CDR3 DNA sequence: TGTGCCAGCAGCGTAGCCCAGTCCGCCTACAATGAGCAGTTCTTC. The full variable domain, its missing parts supplied by reference TRBV9 and TRBJ2-1, is DSGVTQTPKHLITATGQRVTLRCSPRSGDLSVYWYQQSLDQGLQFLIQYYNGEERAKGNILERFSAQQFPDLHSELNLSSLELGDSALYFCASSVAQSAYNEQFFGPGTRLTVL.

The rearrangement links TRBV5-1 to TRBJ1-1, with D maybe TRBD1 (6 bases). The V and J ends lost 3 bases and 4 bases respectively, with 13 bases between them. Germline assignment: CDR1 SGHRS and CDR2 YFSETQ. This CDR3 is 14 amino acids long. Here the CDR3 reads CASSWGGPGTEAFF. CDR3 in DNA: TGCGCCAGCAGCTGGGGGGGGCCCGGCACTGAAGCTTTCTTT.

The CDR3 nucleotides are TGTGCCAGCAGACAGGGGACCAACACCGGGGAGCTGTTTTTT. Its protein product is CASRQGTNTGELFF. V and J are TRBV2 and TRBJ2-2, with TRBD1 identical over 7 bases. CDR3 length equals 14 residues. Germline loops: CDR1 SNHLY, CDR2 FYNNEI. Trimming took 6 bases from V and 2 from J; bases not matched to a gene: 3.

V gene TRBV7-2 combines with J gene TRBJ2-3, with 7 bases lining up with TRBD2. Germline V CDR1 and CDR2: SGHTA, FQGNSA. The CDR3 extends over 16 amino acids. J gave up 3 bases and V 1 base, and 7 bases lay outside the gene matches. The CDR3 DNA follows: TGTGCCAGCAGCTTAGGCATTGCGGGAGTTACAGATACGCAGTATTTT. This encodes CASSLGIAGVTDTQYF.

A few counts support this clone. CDR3 bases: TGTGCCAGCGGAGAGGGACAGCCCTATGAGACCCTCCACTTT. As protein: CASGEGQPYETLHF. The rearrangement joins TRBV7-8 to TRBJ1-6, with 7 bases lining up with TRBD1. CDR1 SGHVS and CDR2 FQNEAQ come from the germline V gene. V was clipped by 8 bases and J by 14 bases; unmatched bases: 15. This CDR3 is 14 amino acids long.

V gene TRBV7-8 combines with J gene TRBJ1-2, with 7 nucleotides matching TRBD1. The CDR3 is made up of 16 amino acids. V lost 5 bases to trimming and J lost 4 bases; unmatched junction nucleotides: 13. Germline V gives CDR1 SGHVS, CDR2 FQNEAQ. The CDR3 DNA follows: TGTGCCAGCAGCCCGGCGGCAGGGGGGCCCACCTATGGCTACACCTTC. It yields the protein CASSPAAGGPTYGYTF.

V and J are TRBV7-2 and TRBJ2-7; D may be TRBD2 (6 bases). This CDR3 contains 14 residues. V lost 5 bases and J 9 bases, leaving 20 bases between the germline ends. Germline CDR1 SGHTA, CDR2 FQGNSA. The DNA of the CDR3 is TGTGCCAGCAGCCTGGCGGGACCAACTTCCGGGCAGTACTTC. Translating it yields CASSLAGPTSGQYF.

V and J are TRBV30 and TRBJ2-7; TRBD1 matches 10 bases. The CDR3 loop spans 13 amino acids. CDR1 and CDR2 from the germline V gene are GTSNPN and SVGIG (reference sequence). J lost 1 base, V lost 5 bases, and 2 bases had no gene match. CDR3 sequence reads: CAWRGQGSYEQYF. In DNA, the CDR3 is TGTGCCTGGCGGGGACAGGGGTCCTACGAGCAGTACTTC.

The chain carries TRBV5-1 and TRBJ2-2; TRBD1 might be the D (5 bases). V was cut by 1 base and J by 3 bases, with 7 bases left in between. This CDR3 has 14 amino acids. CDR1 is SGHRS and CDR2 is YFSETQ in the germline V gene. The CDR3 spells CASSLLGDTGELFF. The CDR3 region has the DNA TGCGCCAGCAGCTTGTTAGGGGACACCGGGGAGCTGTTTTTT.

The CDR3 DNA is TGTGCCAGCAGCACCAGGACTAGCGGGAGTGCCGTTGAGCAGTACTTC. Translation: CASSTRTSGSAVEQYF. The chain uses TRBV5-4 and TRBJ2-7, with TRBD2 matching 13 bases. J gave up 7 bases and V 4 bases, and 11 bases lay outside the gene matches. Germline V gene sequence: CDR1 SGHNT, CDR2 YYREEE (reference sequence). The CDR3 extends over 16 amino acids.